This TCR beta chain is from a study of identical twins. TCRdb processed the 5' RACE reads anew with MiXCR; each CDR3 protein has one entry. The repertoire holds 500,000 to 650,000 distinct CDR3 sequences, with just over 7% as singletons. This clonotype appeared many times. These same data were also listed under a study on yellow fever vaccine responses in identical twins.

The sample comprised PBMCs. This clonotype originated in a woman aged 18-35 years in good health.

The CDR3 sequence: CASSLRGDNEQFF. CDR3 DNA: TGTGCCAGCAGCTTACGGGGTGACAATGAGCAGTTCTTC. This chain links TRBV7-2 with TRBJ2-1; TRBD2 is a possible D gene (5 bases). Deletions cut 2 bases from V and 5 bases from J, with 7 bases between. Germline CDR1 SGHTA, CDR2 FQGNSA. The CDR3 is made up of 13 amino acids.